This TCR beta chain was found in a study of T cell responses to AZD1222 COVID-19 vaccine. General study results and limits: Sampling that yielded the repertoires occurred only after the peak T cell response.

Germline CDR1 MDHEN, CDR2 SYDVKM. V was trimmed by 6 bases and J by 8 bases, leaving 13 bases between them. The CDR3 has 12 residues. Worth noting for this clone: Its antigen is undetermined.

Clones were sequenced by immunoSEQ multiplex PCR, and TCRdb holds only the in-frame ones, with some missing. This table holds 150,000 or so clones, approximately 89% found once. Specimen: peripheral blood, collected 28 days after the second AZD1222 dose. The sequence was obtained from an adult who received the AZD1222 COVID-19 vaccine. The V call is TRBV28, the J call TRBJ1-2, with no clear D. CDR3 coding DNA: TGTGCCAGCAGCCCCGTAGGAGGAGGCTACACCTTC. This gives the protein CASSPVGGGYTF.